Listed below are T cell receptor beta chains from one sample, sequenced in a study of response to subunit inactivated influenza vaccine. TCRdb re-called the RT-PCR reads through MiXCR, storing one row per CDR3 protein. This sample has 500,000 to 550,000 distinct CDR3 sequences, with approximately 20% found just once. A further study also used this sample, focusing on T cells expressing NK-cell markers.

Sequenced here: CD4+ T cells sorted from PBMCs, sampled about 11 days after vaccination. The origin of the receptors is a man aged 50-59 years who received an inactivated influenza vaccine. The CDR3 runs from the conserved cysteine through the conserved F or W. D genes are given only for firm matches. The size field is filled for only some rows; it gives once, few, many or a size class.

V	size	J	D	CDR3	DNA
TRBV12-5	NA	TRBJ2-3	NA	CASGLRGDTQYF	TGTGCTAGTGGCTTAAGGGGAGATACGCAGTATTTT
TRBV4-1	NA	TRBJ1-1	TRBD1	CASSQGQAMNTEAFF	TGCGCCAGCAGCCAGGGACAGGCAATGAACACTGAAGCTTTCTTT
TRBV7-2	few	TRBJ2-6	NA	CASSLVRRAGANVLTF	TGTGCCAGCAGCTTAGTACGCAGGGCTGGGGCCAACGTCCTGACTTTC
TRBV20-1	few	TRBJ2-3	NA	CSALVADTQYF	TGCAGTGCTTTAGTCGCAGATACGCAGTATTTT
TRBV6-1	few	TRBJ1-5	NA	CASRTSLADQPQHF	TGTGCCAGCAGGACGAGCCTCGCGGATCAGCCCCAGCATTTT
TRBV7-2	few	TRBJ2-5	TRBD2	CASSSSGTQETQYF	TGTGCCAGCAGCTCTAGCGGGACCCAAGAGACCCAGTACTTC
TRBV7-9	many	TRBJ1-5	NA	CASSQDSSNQPQHF	TGTGCCAGCAGCCAGGACAGTAGCAATCAGCCCCAGCATTTT
TRBV20-1	few	TRBJ2-7	TRBD2	CSVGGVGTYEQYF	TGCAGTGTGGGAGGGGTCGGAACCTACGAGCAGTACTTC
TRBV7-9	NA	TRBJ2-7	NA	CASSFDITGEQYF	TGTGCCAGCAGCTTCGACATAACCGGCGAGCAGTACTTC
TRBV28	NA	TRBJ1-1	NA	CASSSVGGFAEAFF	TGTGCCAGCAGTTCGGTAGGGGGTTTCGCTGAAGCTTTCTTT
TRBV15	many	TRBJ2-1	NA	CATSRDLARFNEQFF	TGTGCCACCAGCAGAGACCTCGCCCGTTTCAATGAGCAGTTCTTC
TRBV9	NA	TRBJ2-1	TRBD2	CASSLSRTSDEQFF	TGTGCCAGCAGCCTTAGCCGGACTAGCGATGAGCAGTTCTTC
TRBV4-1	NA	TRBJ1-1	NA	CASSLKINTEAFF	TGCGCCAGCAGCCTTAAAATAAACACTGAAGCTTTCTTT
TRBV20-1	few	TRBJ2-7	TRBD2	CSARDPRREGYEQYF	TGCAGTGCTAGAGATCCTCGGCGGGAGGGCTACGAGCAGTACTTC
TRBV5-1	NA	TRBJ2-2	NA	CASSRRSGNTGELFF	TGCGCCAGCAGCCGGCGTTCTGGGAACACCGGGGAGCTGTTTTTT
TRBV5-1	many	TRBJ2-7	NA	CASSLQGSSYEQYF	TGTGCCAGCAGCCTCCAGGGTTCTTCCTACGAGCAGTACTTC
TRBV6-2/TRBV6-3	few	TRBJ2-7	NA	CASTAHERDEQYF	TGTGCCAGCACCGCCCACGAGAGGGACGAGCAGTACTTC
TRBV5-6	NA	TRBJ1-1	NA	CASSLAGNNTEAFF	TGTGCCAGCAGCTTGGCAGGAAATAACACTGAAGCTTTCTTT
TRBV3-1	few	TRBJ2-3	NA	CASSQGTTSTQYF	TGTGCCAGCAGCCAAGGGACCACATCGACGCAGTATTTT
TRBV6-5	NA	TRBJ2-2	TRBD1	CASSYATGQGGGELFF	TGTGCCAGCAGTTACGCAACCGGACAGGGAGGCGGGGAGCTGTTTTTT
TRBV12-3/TRBV12-4	few	TRBJ2-7	NA	CASSVTAYEQYF	TGTGCCAGCAGTGTTACCGCCTACGAGCAGTACTTC
TRBV15	NA	TRBJ1-2	TRBD1	CATSPDRGRSYTF	TGTGCCACCAGCCCCGACAGGGGCAGGAGCTACACCTTC
TRBV5-1	many	TRBJ2-4	NA	CASSLGARDIQYF	TGCGCCAGCAGCTTGGGCGCGAGGGACATTCAGTACTTC
TRBV27	NA	TRBJ2-1	NA	CASSRQSGSSYNEQFF	TGTGCCAGCAGCCGACAGTCGGGGAGCTCCTACAATGAGCAGTTCTTC
TRBV2	NA	TRBJ1-5	NA	CASSEQTGNQPQHF	TGTGCCAGCAGCGAACAGACAGGTAATCAGCCCCAGCATTTT
TRBV5-1	NA	TRBJ2-1	TRBD2	CASSSGTSRSNEQFF	TGCGCCAGCAGCTCCGGGACTAGTCGATCCAATGAGCAGTTCTTC
TRBV6-5	NA	TRBJ2-7	NA	CASSSEGASYEQYF	TGTGCCAGCAGTTCCGAAGGTGCTTCCTACGAGCAGTACTTC
TRBV20-1	NA	TRBJ2-4	NA	CSATLDGSLAKNIQYF	TGCAGTGCTACTTTGGACGGATCCTTAGCCAAAAACATTCAGTACTTC
TRBV7-9	few	TRBJ2-1	NA	CASSPGLAIYNEQFF	TGTGCCAGCAGCCCGGGACTTGCGATCTACAATGAGCAGTTCTTC
TRBV18	once	TRBJ1-1	NA	CASSSMGSSGPGRRSGTEAFF	TGTGCCAGCTCATCGATGGGTTCTTCCGGTCCAGGGCGCCGGAGTGGGACTGAAGCTTTCTTT
TRBV4-3	NA	TRBJ2-2	NA	CASSRESGAGSGGELFF	TGCGCCAGCAGCCGGGAGTCTGGTGCAGGGTCAGGCGGGGAGCTGTTTTTT
TRBV29-1	NA	TRBJ2-2	TRBD1	CSGKQGADTGELFF	TGCAGCGGTAAACAGGGGGCGGACACCGGGGAGCTGTTTTTT
TRBV5-5	NA	TRBJ2-7	NA	CASSLHRESYEQYF	TGTGCCAGCAGCTTGCACAGGGAATCCTACGAGCAGTACTTC
TRBV7-9	many	TRBJ2-7	TRBD2	CASSRAGGPTNEQYF	TGTGCCAGCAGCCGAGCGGGAGGGCCGACCAACGAGCAGTACTTC
TRBV7-2	few	TRBJ2-7	NA	CASSLERGGGIEQYF	TGTGCCAGCAGCTTAGAGAGGGGCGGAGGGATCGAGCAGTACTTC
TRBV6-5	NA	TRBJ2-3	NA	CASSYPRGGRTDTQYF	TGTGCCAGCAGTTACCCCAGGGGGGGCAGGACAGATACGCAGTATTTT
TRBV11-2	few	TRBJ2-4	NA	CASSLVKPGRLKNIQYF	TGTGCCAGCAGCTTAGTGAAACCGGGACGCCTTAAAAACATTCAGTACTTC
TRBV20-1	few	TRBJ2-1	TRBD2	CSARDRRPSGGNYNEQFF	TGCAGTGCTAGAGATCGTCGGCCTAGCGGGGGGAACTACAATGAGCAGTTCTTC
TRBV3-1	few	TRBJ2-2	TRBD2	CASSQDRGSGNRPTNTGELFF	TGTGCCAGCAGCCAAGATCGGGGTAGCGGGAACCGCCCTACGAACACCGGGGAGCTGTTTTTT
TRBV7-2	NA	TRBJ1-2	NA	CASSFRAGELGGYTF	TGTGCCAGCAGCTTCCGGGCAGGGGAATTGGGTGGCTACACCTTC